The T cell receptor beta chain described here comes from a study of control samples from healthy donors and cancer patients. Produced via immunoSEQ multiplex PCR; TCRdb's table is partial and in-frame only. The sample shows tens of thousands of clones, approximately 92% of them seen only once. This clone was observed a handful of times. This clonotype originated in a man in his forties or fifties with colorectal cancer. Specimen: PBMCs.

The CDR3 here is CATSRGSFGQGHQPQHF. CDR3 sequence (DNA): TGTGCCACCAGCAGAGGTTCTTTCGGGCAGGGCCATCAGCCCCAGCATTTT. The chain combines TRBV15 with TRBJ1-5, with D perhaps TRBD1 (5 bases). The CDR3 length is 17 residues. In germline, CDR1 is LNHNV, CDR2 YYDKDF (reference sequence). Trimming stripped 1 base from V and 5 bases from J, with 18 bases between.